This TCR beta chain emerged from a study of blood T cell repertoires in COVID-19. Study at large: T cells, B-cell-depleted T cells, or PBMCs supplied cDNA or gDNA.

Germline-derived CDR1 and CDR2 are KGHSH and LQKENI. Trimming cost V 3 bases and J 2 bases; bases outside gene matches: 4. The CDR3 sequence is 15 residues long. Study members were between roughly 18 and 90 years old and lived in approximately 25 US regions. Clinical history as reported by participants underpinned cohort assignment. Original methodology: Estimates of nucleated cell counts were drawn from the amplification of reference gene primers. The data were produced by immunoSEQ multiplex PCR, yet TCRdb's version contains in-frame clones alone and is incomplete. V and J calls and clone size come straight from that table; D and trimming were deduced from the DNA. The repertoire includes roughly 300,000 clones, 70% to 90% of them detected once, and roughly 5% sits in the top ten. For this clone: Distinct nucleotide sequences in the sample also encode this CDR3.

Sequenced: PBMCs or T cells enriched from blood (not recorded which). The chain employs TRBV18 and TRBJ2-3; TRBD1 matches 8 bases. The TCR originated in a woman aged 25 to 39 who had recovered from COVID-19. For the CDR3, the DNA is TGTGCCAGCTCACCCGACAGGGGATCCACAGATACGCAGTATTTT. It specifies CASSPDRGSTDTQYF.